The 29 T cell receptor beta chains reported below all come from one sample, sequenced in a study of T-cell reconstitution after alpha-beta-depleted transplantation in children. The TCRbeta library incorporated unique molecular identifiers. TCRdb re-analysed the PCR reads in MiXCR, keeping a single row per CDR3 protein. The repertoire holds hundreds of thousands of distinct CDR3 sequences, under 15% seen once, with less than 6.5% in the top ten. Sequencing used PBMCs from the stem cell graft donor, obtained from the stem cell graft. These receptors came from a human donor who donated a stem cell graft to a child with combined immunodeficiency.

This clonotype was picked up a small number of times. The rearrangement uses TRBV12-3 or TRBV12-4 and TRBJ2-3; 8 bases map to TRBD2. The CDR3 runs 15 residues. V dropped 3 bases and J dropped 6; count of bases not matched to a gene: 8. For the CDR3, the DNA is TGTGCCAGCAGTTTTAGCGGGATAGGGGCCGATACGCAGTATTTT. It specifies CASSFSGIGADTQYF.

The table lists this clonotype with a few counts. This rearrangement joins TRBV11-1 to TRBJ2-2; D is uncertain. The CDR3 is 12 amino acids. Trimming shortened V by 8 bases and J by 7 bases, and 11 bases separated the two germline ends. CDR1 and CDR2 (germline): SGHAT, FQDESV (reference sequence). CDR3 sequence (DNA): TGTGCCAGCCGCGTTGGGTTCGGGGAGCTGTTTTTT. Protein sequence: CASRVGFGELFF.

This clonotype was detected ten times or more. The chain is built from TRBV12-3 or TRBV12-4 and TRBJ2-2, with TRBD1 as a possible D gene (5 bases). This CDR3 has 13 residues. Deletions cut 6 bases from V and 8 bases from J, with 13 bases between. The CDR3 reads CASSLHRTGELFF. The CDR3 region has the DNA TGTGCCAGCAGCCTACACAGGACGGGGGAGCTGTTTTTT.

V and J are TRBV28 and TRBJ2-7, with 8 bases matching TRBD1. The J segment lost 6 bases and the V segment lost 2 bases, leaving 6 bases of the junction unmatched. From germline, CDR1 is MDHEN and CDR2 SYDVKM. This CDR3 has 14 residues. CDR3 sequence (DNA): TGTGCCAGCAGTTTAGGGGACAGGCTTATCGAGCAGTACTTC. This translates into CASSLGDRLIEQYF.

There are a few counts of this clonotype. The chain recombines TRBV7-9 with TRBJ1-1; 7 nucleotides align to TRBD1. J was trimmed by 0 bases and V by 7 bases; bases with no gene match: 8. Germline assignment: CDR1 SEHNR and CDR2 FQNEAQ (reference sequence). The CDR3 extends over 15 amino acids. Here the CDR3 reads CASTNRGSLNTEAFF. The DNA of the CDR3 is TGTGCCAGCACCAACAGGGGATCCCTGAACACTGAAGCTTTCTTT.

In this sample, this clonotype turned up many times. The chain has TRBV29-1 and TRBJ1-2, with D maybe TRBD1 (5 bases). V dropped 3 bases and J dropped 0 bases, with 11 bases sitting between them. CDR3 length equals 14 residues. CDR1 and CDR2 from the germline V gene are SQVTM and ANQGSEA. CDR3 amino acids: CSVDPGTSNYGYTF. CDR3 DNA sequence: TGCAGCGTTGACCCCGGGACCTCTAACTATGGCTACACCTTC.

J is TRBJ1-2 and V is TRBV29-1, with TRBD1 matching over 9 bases. Germline loops: CDR1 SQVTM, CDR2 ANQGSEA. With 8 bases clipped from V and 4 bases from J, the junction kept 14 bases outside the gene matches. The CDR3 is made up of 15 amino acids. The CDR3 nucleotides read TGCAGCATGGCGGGGGACAGGGATCTTCCCTATGGCTACACCTTC. It yields the protein CSMAGDRDLPYGYTF.

This clonotype occurred a few times. J is TRBJ2-5 and V is TRBV20-1; TRBD1 matches 7 bases. The trim removed 4 bases at V and 4 bases at J, leaving 6 bases unmatched. Germline CDR1 DFQATT, CDR2 SNEGSKA (reference sequence). The CDR3 has 13 amino acids. CDR3 bases: TGCAGTGCTACGACATGGGACAGAGAGACCCAGTACTTC. Its translation is CSATTWDRETQYF.

Many counts were recorded for this clonotype. The chain couples TRBV7-2 to TRBJ2-5, with 9 bases aligning to TRBD1. After removal of 4 bases from V and 4 bases from J, the junction contained 7 bases not matched to a gene. This CDR3 comprises 15 residues. From germline, CDR1 is SGHTA and CDR2 FQGNSA. CDR3 bases: TGTGCCAGCAGCTCCCTAGGACAGGGGCGAGAGACCCAGTACTTC. Its protein product is CASSSLGQGRETQYF.

In this sample, this clonotype turned up many times. The CDR3 protein is CSAKRSGTLPLDLFF. The DNA for the CDR3 is TGCAGTGCTAAAAGATCCGGGACACTTCCCTTGGATCTGTTTTTT. The chain uses TRBV20-1 and TRBJ1-4; the D gene is possibly TRBD1 (6 bases). CDR1 and CDR2 (germline): DFQATT, SNEGSKA (reference sequence). V shed 4 bases and J shed 14 bases, with 26 bases lying between them. This CDR3 spans 15 amino acids.

This clonotype was observed at least ten times. The V call is TRBV11-3, the J call TRBJ1-3; D is ambiguous. Per germline, CDR1 SGHNT and CDR2 YENEEA. The CDR3 sequence is 18 residues long. The germline V and J ends were trimmed by 3 bases and 0 bases, with 18 bases remaining between them. The CDR3 region is CASSLNPISQISGNTIYF. CDR3 bases: TGTGCCAGCAGCTTGAACCCCATTTCGCAGATCTCTGGAAACACCATATATTTT.

This clonotype was detected ten times or more. The chain employs TRBV12-3 or TRBV12-4 and TRBJ2-1, with D uncertain. The V and J ends lost 2 bases and 8 bases respectively, with 4 bases between them. The CDR3 sequence is 11 residues long. CDR3 sequence: CASSLRYEQFF. The CDR3 DNA reads as TGTGCCAGCAGTTTACGGTATGAGCAGTTCTTC.

This clonotype was counted a few times. This rearrangement joins TRBV15 to TRBJ2-4; D not certain. Germline assignment: CDR1 LNHNV and CDR2 YYDKDF (reference sequence). Trimming removed 3 bases at V and 0 bases at J, with 24 bases between. The CDR3 runs to 20 residues. The CDR3 sequence is CATSRIFLPPLVIAKNIQYF. The CDR3 region has the DNA TGTGCCACCAGCAGGATCTTCTTGCCTCCACTTGTCATAGCCAAAAACATTCAGTACTTC.

The J gene is TRBJ2-5, the V gene TRBV20-1; D remains unclear. Germline values: CDR1 DFQATT, CDR2 SNEGSKA (reference sequence). The CDR3 contains 12 residues. Trimming removed 7 bases at V and 3 bases at J, with 12 bases between. CDR3 loop: CSVPDRKETQYF. DNA for the CDR3: TGCAGTGTCCCGGACCGCAAAGAGACCCAGTACTTC.

The V call is TRBV29-1, the J call TRBJ2-7; no definite D call. V was pared by 2 bases and J by 0 bases, with 11 bases between. The germline V gene encodes CDR1 SQVTM and CDR2 ANQGSEA. The CDR3 has 14 residues. For the CDR3, the DNA is TGCAGCGTTGAAAATAGCAGATACTCCTACGAGCAGTACTTC. This sequence encodes CSVENSRYSYEQYF.

This clonotype occurred many times. This chain connects TRBV6-1 to TRBJ1-1; D is uncertain. Looked up from germline, CDR1 is MNHNS and CDR2 is SASEGT. Deletions cut 7 bases from V and 6 bases from J, with 12 bases between. CDR3 size: 12 residues. In DNA, the CDR3 is TGTGCCAGCACCGTTTGGAGTCCTGAAGCTTTCTTT. Its protein is CASTVWSPEAFF.

V and J are TRBV12-3 or TRBV12-4 and TRBJ2-1; TRBD1 matches 10 bases. The V gene end was trimmed by 7 bases and the J gene end by 4 bases; junction bases not matched to a gene: 4. The CDR3 length is 14 residues. The CDR3 nucleotides are TGTGCCAGCAAGGTGGGACAGGGGTACAATGAGCAGTTCTTC. Translated: CASKVGQGYNEQFF.

CDR3 coding DNA: TGTGCCAGCAGTTACACGGGACTCCACAATGAGCAGTTCTTC. This gives the protein CASSYTGLHNEQFF. This chain connects TRBV6-2 or TRBV6-3 to TRBJ2-1; possibly TRBD2 for D (6 bases). CDR1 and CDR2 (germline): MNHEY, SVGEGT. The length of the CDR3 is 14 residues. V lost 2 bases, J lost 5 bases, and 10 bases lay in between.

The chain is built from TRBV12-3 or TRBV12-4 and TRBJ2-5, with 7 bases lining up with TRBD1. The CDR3 is 14 amino acids. Losses at the gene ends were 8 bases for V and 5 bases for J; bases not matched to a gene: 11. This chain's CDR3 is CASSQRQGSETQYF. The CDR3 DNA reads as TGTGCCAGCTCTCAACGACAGGGTTCCGAGACCCAGTACTTC.

In this sample, this clonotype turned up a few times. This chain links TRBV29-1 with TRBJ2-6; 8 bases are a match to TRBD1. This CDR3 is built from 17 residues. Per the germline V gene, CDR1 is SQVTM and CDR2 is ANQGSEA. The junction had 7 bases not matched to a gene; V was cut back by 3 bases and J by 0 bases. CDR3 nucleotides: TGCAGCGTTGAGTTCTGGGACAGGTACTCTGGGGCCAACGTCCTGACTTTC. It yields the protein CSVEFWDRYSGANVLTF.

V gene TRBV20-1 combines with J gene TRBJ2-1; D may correspond to TRBD1 or TRBD2 (6 bases each). The germline gives CDR1 DFQATT, CDR2 SNEGSKA (reference sequence). V lost 6 bases and J lost 9, with 27 bases in between. The CDR3 extends over 16 amino acids. The CDR3 protein is CSAGGSGTASPGEQFF. Here the CDR3 DNA reads TGCAGTGCAGGGGGGTCCGGGACCGCATCACCGGGTGAGCAGTTCTTC.

This clonotype was recorded a few times. The rearrangement joins TRBV7-9 to TRBJ2-2, with 8 bases identical to TRBD2. The CDR3 runs 14 residues. V dropped 11 bases and J dropped 4; count of bases not matched to a gene: 9. Per germline, CDR1 SEHNR and CDR2 FQNEAQ (reference sequence). The CDR3, as DNA: TGTGCCGACCCGGGACTAGTTTCCACCGGGGAGCTGTTTTTT. Protein sequence: CADPGLVSTGELFF.

The chain uses TRBV5-1 and TRBJ2-5; weak D call: TRBD2 (6 bases). The CDR3 runs 15 residues. Trimming pared 4 bases from V and 4 bases from J, leaving 17 bases between. CDR1 and CDR2 (germline): SGHRS, YFSETQ. The CDR3 DNA reads as TGCGCCAGCAGCCAGACGGGACTGGGGGGAGAGACCCAGTACTTC. Translated: CASSQTGLGGETQYF. The full variable domain, with the rest looked up from reference TRBV5-1 and TRBJ2-5, is KAGVTQTPRYLIKTRGQQVTLSCSPISGHRSVSWYQQTPGQGLQFLFEYFSETQRNKGNFPGRFSGRQFSNSRSEMNVSTLELGDSALYLCASSQTGLGGETQYFGPGTRLLVL.

V is TRBV20-1 and J is TRBJ2-7, with D hard to call. V shed 2 bases and J shed 4 bases, with 24 bases lying between them. CDR3 size: 17 residues. Germline-derived CDR1 and CDR2 are DFQATT and SNEGSKA (reference sequence). In DNA, the CDR3 is TGCAGTGCTAGACCTCCCCTTTTGGCCCCCGTTCCTTACGAGCAGTACTTC. Translated: CSARPPLLAPVPYEQYF.

In this sample, this clonotype turned up a few times. The J gene is TRBJ2-2, the V gene TRBV7-8; maybe TRBD2 (6 bases). Trimming shortened V by 5 bases and J by 2 bases, and 12 bases separated the two germline ends. This CDR3 is built from 15 residues. Germline-derived CDR1 and CDR2 are SGHVS and FQNEAQ. The DNA for the CDR3 is TGTGCCAGCAGCCCGTGGGACTCCAACACCGGGGAGCTGTTTTTT. This sequence encodes CASSPWDSNTGELFF.

This chain uses TRBV15 with TRBJ2-3; maybe TRBD1 (5 bases). Germline CDR1 and CDR2: LNHNV and YYDKDF (reference sequence). The germline V and J ends were trimmed by 1 base and 6 bases, with 11 bases remaining between them. The length of the CDR3 is 14 residues. The CDR3 loop reads CATSRAAGSDTQYF. As DNA, the CDR3 is TGTGCCACCAGCAGAGCGGCAGGGTCGGATACGCAGTATTTT.

The rearrangement joins TRBV6-5 to TRBJ1-5, with D perhaps matching TRBD1 (5 bases). The V gene lost 3 bases and the J gene lost 8 bases, with 14 bases spanning the gap. This CDR3 contains 14 residues. The germline gives CDR1 MNHEY, CDR2 SVGAGI. This CDR3 reads CASSYGTAREPQHF. In nucleotides, the CDR3 is TGTGCCAGCAGTTATGGGACGGCTAGGGAGCCCCAGCATTTT.

Ten or more counts support this clonotype. V is TRBV6-5 and J is TRBJ2-7; 10 nucleotides match TRBD1. The CDR3 totals 15 residues. The germline CDR1 and CDR2 sequences are MNHEY and SVGAGI. The trim removed 4 bases at V and 0 bases at J, leaving 3 bases unmatched. CDR3 DNA sequence: TGTGCCAGCAGTTGGGGACAGGGGAGCTCCTACGAGCAGTACTTC. As protein: CASSWGQGSSYEQYF.

This clonotype was seen only a few times. V and J are TRBV6-1 and TRBJ1-2; 10 bases fit TRBD1. The CDR3 extends over 13 amino acids. Per the germline V gene, CDR1 is MNHNS and CDR2 is SASEGT. Losses at the gene ends were 4 bases for V and 6 bases for J; bases not matched to a gene: 2. This CDR3 is CASSGQGADGYTF. CDR3 coding DNA: TGTGCCAGCAGTGGACAGGGGGCGGATGGCTACACCTTC.